This record covers a single TCR beta chain. Its antigen is as yet unknown. The V and J ends lost 4 bases and 2 bases respectively, with 7 bases between them. The CDR3 runs to 13 residues. Germline loops: CDR1 MGHRA, CDR2 YSYEKL. These data originate in a study of response to subunit inactivated influenza vaccine. Findings and caveats of the study: Authors proposed each seasonal influenza vaccination draws in few new T cells.

TCRdb reanalysed the RT-PCR reads using MiXCR and keeps one entry per CDR3 protein. The sample includes fewer than 550,000 distinct CDR3 sequences, about 25% of them seen just once. The V gene is TRBV4-1, the J gene TRBJ2-3; D is undetermined. The source is a man in his fifties who received an inactivated influenza vaccine. Source: CD4+ T cells sorted from PBMCs, taken about 5 days after vaccination. For the CDR3, the DNA is TGCGCCAGCAGCCTCCAGATCACAGATACGCAGTATTTT. This translates into CASSLQITDTQYF.